Reported below is one T cell receptor beta chain. CDR1 is SQVTM and CDR2 is ANQGSEA in the germline V gene. The CDR3 runs 13 residues. The V and J ends lost 3 bases and 2 bases respectively, with 8 bases between them. Sequencing of TCR beta, carried out with a high-throughput approach, was applied to CD8+ and CD4+ T cells from the blood. The entry originates in a study of CD8 T cells in Susac syndrome. Reverse transcription of roughly 0.5 to 1 ug RNA was carried out with random hexamers. TCRdb redid the calling of the immunoSEQ multiplex PCR reads with MiXCR, one entry per CDR3 protein. The data hold approximately 140,000 distinct CDR3 sequences, with 94% observed a single time.

Input material: CD8+ T cells from PBMCs. This TCR came from a human donor in good health. The chain links TRBV29-1 to TRBJ2-1, with D tentatively TRBD1 or TRBD2 (6 bases each). CDR3 loop: CSVEGGAYNEQFF. For the CDR3, the DNA is TGCAGCGTTGAGGGGGGCGCCTACAATGAGCAGTTCTTC.